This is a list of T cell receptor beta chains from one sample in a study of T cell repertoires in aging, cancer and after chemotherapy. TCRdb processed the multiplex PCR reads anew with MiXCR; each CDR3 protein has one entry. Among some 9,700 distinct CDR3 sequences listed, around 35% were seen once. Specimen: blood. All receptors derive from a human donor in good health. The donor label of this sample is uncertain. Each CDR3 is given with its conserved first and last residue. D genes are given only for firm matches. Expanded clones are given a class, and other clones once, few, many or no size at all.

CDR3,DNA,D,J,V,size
CASSMRQGGGYTF,TGTGCCAGTAGTATGCGACAGGGCGGAGGCTACACCTTC,TRBD1,TRBJ1-2,TRBV19,medium-sized
CASSFLRTSGTSYEQYF,TGTGCCAGCAGTTTCCTCCGGACTAGCGGGACTTCCTACGAGCAGTACTTC,TRBD2,TRBJ2-7,TRBV27,few
CASSPGSYNEQFF,TGTGCCAGCAGCCCGGGCTCCTACAATGAGCAGTTCTTC,-,TRBJ2-1,TRBV5-4,medium-sized
CSASLTEAFF,TGCAGTGCTAGTCTAACTGAAGCTTTCTTT,-,TRBJ1-1,TRBV20-1,-
CATSRDYGGAGAKNIQYF,TGTGCCACCAGCAGAGATTATGGGGGGGCCGGGGCCAAAAACATTCAGTACTTC,-,TRBJ2-4,TRBV15,few
CASSLYVQIETQYF,TGTGCCAGCAGCTTATATGTCCAGATAGAGACCCAGTACTTC,-,TRBJ2-5,TRBV11-1,-
CASRRPGGIRGYTF,TGTGCCAGCAGGCGTCCGGGGGGGATTCGCGGCTACACCTTC,-,TRBJ1-2,TRBV27,-
CASSSDSGWNYGYTF,TGTGCCAGCAGCTCCGATTCAGGGTGGAACTATGGCTACACCTTC,-,TRBJ1-2,TRBV5-4,once
CAGKRAATEAFF,TGTGCCGGAAAACGGGCGGCCACTGAAGCTTTCTTT,-,TRBJ1-1,TRBV30,-
CASSAQRGEAFF,TGTGCCAGCTCAGCCCAGAGGGGTGAAGCTTTCTTT,-,TRBJ1-1,TRBV18,-
CASSPTYEQYF,TGTGCCAGCAGCCCGACCTACGAGCAGTACTTC,-,TRBJ2-7,TRBV6-1,few
CASSLKRGFYNEQFF,TGTGCCAGCAGCCTTAAAAGGGGATTCTACAATGAGCAGTTCTTC,-,TRBJ2-1,TRBV6-5,few
CSVVVGPQETQYF,TGCAGCGTGGTAGTGGGGCCCCAAGAGACCCAGTACTTC,-,TRBJ2-5,TRBV29-1,medium-sized
CASRKAGGNTDTQYF,TGTGCCAGCAGAAAAGCGGGGGGAAACACAGATACGCAGTATTTT,TRBD2,TRBJ2-3,TRBV6-5,few
CASSAQTGGSYEQYF,TGTGCCAGTAGTGCCCAGACAGGGGGCTCCTACGAGCAGTACTTC,TRBD1,TRBJ2-7,TRBV19,-
CASSLRSLSMFGTDTQYF,TGTGCCAGCAGTCTCCGTTCCTTATCGATGTTTGGCACAGATACGCAGTATTTT,-,TRBJ2-3,TRBV12-3/TRBV12-4,few
CSARSQVVSNEQFF,TGCAGTGCTAGGTCCCAGGTAGTCTCCAATGAGCAGTTCTTC,-,TRBJ2-1,TRBV20-1,-
CASSFGGYQETQYF,TGTGCCAGCAGCTTTGGCGGGTACCAAGAGACCCAGTACTTC,-,TRBJ2-5,TRBV5-6,few
CSVGSGRYEQYF,TGCAGCGTGGGATCCGGCCGTTACGAGCAGTACTTC,-,TRBJ2-7,TRBV29-1,few
CASRGTGETKNIQYF,TGTGCCAGCAGGGGGACAGGGGAAACCAAAAACATTCAGTACTTC,TRBD1,TRBJ2-4,TRBV5-6,once
CSVVSESEAFF,TGCAGCGTTGTAAGCGAGAGTGAAGCTTTCTTT,-,TRBJ1-1,TRBV29-1,-
CASSEAPSNVLTF,TGTGCCAGCAGTGAAGCGCCGTCCAACGTCCTGACTTTC,-,TRBJ2-6,TRBV6-1,few
CASSLDRQAEGYTF,TGTGCCAGCAGCTTGGACCGTCAGGCAGAGGGCTACACCTTC,-,TRBJ1-2,TRBV5-4,few
CASSWGNYGYTF,TGTGCCAGCAGTTGGGGGAACTATGGCTACACCTTC,-,TRBJ1-2,TRBV6-5,-
CASSTLTPQETQYF,TGTGCCAGCAGTACCCTGACACCCCAAGAGACCCAGTACTTC,-,TRBJ2-5,TRBV12-3/TRBV12-4,-
CASSPASNQPQHF,TGTGCCAGCAGCCCGGCGAGCAATCAGCCCCAGCATTTT,-,TRBJ1-5,TRBV6-5,-
CASSGPGRKQETQYF,TGTGCCAGCAGTGGTCCGGGACGCAAACAAGAGACCCAGTACTTC,-,TRBJ2-5,TRBV6-1,-